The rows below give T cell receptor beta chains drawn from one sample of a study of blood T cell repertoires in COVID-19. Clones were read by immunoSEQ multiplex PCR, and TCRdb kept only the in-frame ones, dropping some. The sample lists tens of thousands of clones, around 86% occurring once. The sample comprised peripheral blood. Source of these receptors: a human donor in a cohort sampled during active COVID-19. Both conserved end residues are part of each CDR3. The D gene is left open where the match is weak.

CSVDIPLAGGTYNEQFF TRBV29-1 TRBD2 TRBJ2-1
CATSDPMGQGGTDTQYF TRBV24-1 TRBD1 TRBJ2-3
CASSHLAGGRNEQFF TRBV4-1 TRBD2 TRBJ2-1
CASSPGASGGREQFF TRBV5-1 TRBD2 TRBJ2-1
CASNAQGQVREGYTF TRBV21-1 - TRBJ1-2
CASRDLPGTSGTEQFF TRBV19 TRBD2 TRBJ2-1
CASSRDSQETQYF TRBV7-8 TRBD1 TRBJ2-5
CASSDQRRADTQYF TRBV10-2 - TRBJ2-3
CATSRTRQGISEQFF TRBV15 TRBD1 TRBJ2-1
CASRLTANVNEQFF TRBV7-8 - TRBJ2-1
CASSLVRAGVINNEQFF TRBV7-9 TRBD2 TRBJ2-1
CASSRRGRLTGNTIYF TRBV2 - TRBJ1-3
CASISTGGAYEQYF TRBV28 TRBD1 TRBJ2-7
CARERGQGTDTQYF TRBV2 TRBD1 TRBJ2-3
CASSYTTGGANTGELFF TRBV5-1 TRBD1 TRBJ2-2
CASSKTDRGPMDTGELFF TRBV27 TRBD1 TRBJ2-2
CASSPLIGTGRGYTF TRBV28 TRBD1 TRBJ1-2
CASSVVDRGAGPKVETQYF TRBV9 TRBD1 TRBJ2-5
CASSHPNYHLYNEQFF TRBV14 - TRBJ2-1
CASSLAASGRSNEQFF TRBV5-5 TRBD2 TRBJ2-1
CASSSEQGNQPQHF TRBV7-9 - TRBJ1-5
CASRSLAGGETQYF TRBV27 TRBD2 TRBJ2-5
CASSPSTVAQETQYF TRBV28 - TRBJ2-5
CASSGGTRANEQFF TRBV6-2/TRBV6-3 - TRBJ2-1
CSAPGQRGGYTF TRBV29-1 - TRBJ1-2
CASSLGRAAFF TRBV28 - TRBJ1-1
CASSVGGVGTEAFF TRBV9 - TRBJ1-1
CASSLDWAVSKQYF TRBV11-2 - TRBJ2-7
CASRTGARGNEKLFF TRBV2 TRBD1 TRBJ1-4